These T cell receptor beta chains were read from a single sample in a study of blood T cell repertoires in COVID-19. Profiled with immunoSEQ multiplex PCR; TCRdb holds only in-frame clones, not every one. The sample shows a few hundred thousand clones, more than 80% of them seen only once. The sequenced sample was peripheral blood. Every receptor here comes from a man younger than 35 who had recovered from COVID-19. Each CDR3 is given with its conserved first and last residue. Each record gives: D gene, J gene, V gene, clone size, CDR3 protein, CDR3 DNA. A D gene is named only where the DNA matches it firmly. Rows may omit the clone size; those that give it use once, few, many or a size class.

D gene: TRBD1; J gene: TRBJ1-4; V gene: TRBV11-2; clone size: NA; CDR3 protein: CASSSTGAVKEKLFF; CDR3 DNA: TGTGCCAGCAGCAGTACAGGGGCAGTTAAGGAAAAACTGTTTTTT
D gene: NA; J gene: TRBJ1-2; V gene: TRBV25-1; clone size: NA; CDR3 protein: CASSESGGYGYTF; CDR3 DNA: TGTGCCAGCAGTGAATCGGGTGGTTATGGCTACACCTTC
D gene: NA; J gene: TRBJ2-7; V gene: TRBV13; clone size: NA; CDR3 protein: CASSLGHNYEQYF; CDR3 DNA: TGTGCCAGCAGCTTGGGACATAACTACGAGCAGTACTTC
D gene: NA; J gene: TRBJ2-3; V gene: TRBV7-2; clone size: once; CDR3 protein: CASSFSRGDTQYF; CDR3 DNA: TGTGCCAGCAGCTTCTCCAGGGGAGATACGCAGTATTTT
D gene: TRBD2; J gene: TRBJ2-1; V gene: TRBV24-1; clone size: NA; CDR3 protein: CATSDWTSGSEQFF; CDR3 DNA: TGTGCCACCAGTGATTGGACTAGCGGGAGTGAGCAGTTCTTC
D gene: NA; J gene: TRBJ2-7; V gene: TRBV5-6; clone size: NA; CDR3 protein: CASSWRTVSYEQYF; CDR3 DNA: TGTGCCAGCAGCTGGAGGACAGTGTCCTACGAGCAGTACTTC
D gene: NA; J gene: TRBJ2-5; V gene: TRBV7-3; clone size: many; CDR3 protein: CASSLGGGPQETQYF; CDR3 DNA: TGTGCCAGCAGCTTAGGCGGGGGCCCGCAAGAGACCCAGTACTTC
D gene: NA; J gene: TRBJ1-6; V gene: TRBV7-9; clone size: NA; CDR3 protein: CASSQRRQAYNSPLHF; CDR3 DNA: TGTGCCAGCAGCCAACGGAGGCAGGCATATAATTCACCCCTCCACTTT
D gene: NA; J gene: TRBJ1-2; V gene: TRBV30; clone size: NA; CDR3 protein: CAGRGSGGYGYTF; CDR3 DNA: TGTGCCGGACGTGGTTCCGGGGGCTATGGCTACACCTTC
D gene: TRBD1; J gene: TRBJ2-5; V gene: TRBV5-4; clone size: NA; CDR3 protein: CASSLFDRGRETQYF; CDR3 DNA: TGTGCCAGCAGCCTTTTCGACAGGGGGAGAGAGACCCAGTACTTC
D gene: TRBD2; J gene: TRBJ2-1; V gene: TRBV4-2; clone size: NA; CDR3 protein: CASSPNSAGSWNEQFF; CDR3 DNA: TGTGCCAGCAGCCCGAACTCAGCGGGGAGTTGGAATGAGCAGTTCTTC
D gene: TRBD1; J gene: TRBJ2-1; V gene: TRBV10-3; clone size: NA; CDR3 protein: CAIRDRENNEQFF; CDR3 DNA: TGTGCCATCAGGGACAGGGAAAACAATGAGCAGTTCTTC
D gene: TRBD1; J gene: TRBJ1-5; V gene: TRBV18; clone size: NA; CDR3 protein: CASSPGQGNQPQHF; CDR3 DNA: TGTGCCAGCTCACCGGGACAGGGCAATCAGCCCCAGCATTTT
D gene: NA; J gene: TRBJ2-5; V gene: TRBV28; clone size: NA; CDR3 protein: CASSSSGETQYF; CDR3 DNA: TGTGCCAGCAGTTCCTCCGGGGAGACCCAGTACTTC
D gene: TRBD2; J gene: TRBJ2-1; V gene: TRBV6-5; clone size: NA; CDR3 protein: CASYSGTSGRNEQFF; CDR3 DNA: TGTGCCAGCTATTCCGGGACTAGCGGGCGGAATGAGCAGTTCTTC
D gene: TRBD2; J gene: TRBJ2-3; V gene: TRBV29-1; clone size: NA; CDR3 protein: CSVHFGTSGNIGTDTQYF; CDR3 DNA: TGCAGCGTTCACTTCGGGACTAGCGGGAACATCGGCACAGATACGCAGTATTTT
D gene: TRBD2; J gene: TRBJ2-1; V gene: TRBV7-6; clone size: NA; CDR3 protein: CASSSILAGGPNEQFF; CDR3 DNA: TGTGCCAGCAGCTCGATACTAGCGGGGGGGCCGAATGAGCAGTTCTTC
D gene: NA; J gene: TRBJ2-7; V gene: TRBV4-1; clone size: NA; CDR3 protein: CASSLGPGGDSNYEQYF; CDR3 DNA: TGCGCCAGCAGCCTCGGCCCGGGGGGCGACTCTAACTACGAGCAGTACTTC
D gene: NA; J gene: TRBJ1-1; V gene: TRBV19; clone size: NA; CDR3 protein: CASSPSTGNTEAFF; CDR3 DNA: TGTGCCAGTAGTCCATCAACAGGGAACACTGAAGCTTTCTTT
D gene: TRBD1; J gene: TRBJ1-1; V gene: TRBV29-1; clone size: NA; CDR3 protein: CSVPGQGNTEAFF; CDR3 DNA: TGCAGCGTTCCGGGACAGGGGAACACTGAAGCTTTCTTT
D gene: NA; J gene: TRBJ2-3; V gene: TRBV5-1; clone size: NA; CDR3 protein: CASSPKIHGSTDTQYF; CDR3 DNA: TGCGCCAGCAGTCCAAAAATCCACGGGAGCACAGATACGCAGTATTTT
D gene: NA; J gene: TRBJ2-2; V gene: TRBV19; clone size: NA; CDR3 protein: CASSIGPGSNTGELFF; CDR3 DNA: TGTGCCAGTAGTATCGGTCCGGGTTCGAACACCGGGGAGCTGTTTTTT
D gene: TRBD1; J gene: TRBJ1-2; V gene: TRBV5-6; clone size: NA; CDR3 protein: CASSLARTGLLNGYTF; CDR3 DNA: TGTGCCAGCAGCTTGGCGAGGACAGGGCTTTTGAATGGCTACACCTTC
D gene: NA; J gene: TRBJ2-1; V gene: TRBV19; clone size: NA; CDR3 protein: CASSAERLSSNEQFF; CDR3 DNA: TGTGCCAGTAGTGCGGAGCGGTTAAGCTCCAATGAGCAGTTCTTC
D gene: TRBD2; J gene: TRBJ2-1; V gene: TRBV19; clone size: NA; CDR3 protein: CASSTDLAGGPRIF; CDR3 DNA: TGTGCCAGTAGTACAGACTTAGCGGGAGGGCCGAGGATCTTC
D gene: TRBD2; J gene: TRBJ2-7; V gene: TRBV5-1; clone size: once; CDR3 protein: CASSPGGVAEQYF; CDR3 DNA: TGCGCCAGCAGCCCCGGGGGGGTGGCCGAGCAGTACTTC
D gene: TRBD2; J gene: TRBJ2-7; V gene: TRBV3-1/TRBV3-2; clone size: NA; CDR3 protein: CASSSGGGENEQYF; CDR3 DNA: TGTGCCAGCAGCTCAGGCGGGGGAGAAAACGAGCAGTACTTC
D gene: TRBD2; J gene: TRBJ2-3; V gene: TRBV5-1; clone size: NA; CDR3 protein: CASSLFLAGGRGDTQYF; CDR3 DNA: TGCGCCAGCAGCTTGTTTCTAGCGGGAGGGCGGGGAGATACGCAGTATTTT
D gene: TRBD1; J gene: TRBJ1-2; V gene: TRBV6-2/TRBV6-3; clone size: NA; CDR3 protein: CASSYGQGTNYGYTF; CDR3 DNA: TGTGCCAGCAGTTACGGACAGGGCACTAACTATGGCTACACCTTC